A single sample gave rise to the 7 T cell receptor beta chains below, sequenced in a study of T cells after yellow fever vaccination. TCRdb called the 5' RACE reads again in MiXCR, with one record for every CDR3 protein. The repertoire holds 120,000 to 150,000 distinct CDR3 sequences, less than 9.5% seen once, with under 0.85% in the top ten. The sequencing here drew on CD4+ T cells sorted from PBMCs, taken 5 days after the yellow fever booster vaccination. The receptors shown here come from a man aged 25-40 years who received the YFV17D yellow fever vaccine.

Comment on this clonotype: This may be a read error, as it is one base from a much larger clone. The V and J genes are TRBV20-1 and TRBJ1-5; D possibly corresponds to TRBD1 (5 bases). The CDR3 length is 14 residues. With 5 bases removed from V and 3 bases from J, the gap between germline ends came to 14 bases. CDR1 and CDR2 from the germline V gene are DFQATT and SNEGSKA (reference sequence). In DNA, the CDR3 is TGCAGTGCTGTCTTGGAGGGGAACAATCAGCCCCAGCATTTT. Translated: CSAVLEGNNQPQHF.

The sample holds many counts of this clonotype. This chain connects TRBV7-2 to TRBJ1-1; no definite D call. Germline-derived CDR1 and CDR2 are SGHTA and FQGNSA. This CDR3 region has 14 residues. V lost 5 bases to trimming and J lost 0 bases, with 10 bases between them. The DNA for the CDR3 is TGTGCCAGCAGCGTCGCAGACCTGAACACTGAAGCTTTCTTT. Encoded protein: CASSVADLNTEAFF.

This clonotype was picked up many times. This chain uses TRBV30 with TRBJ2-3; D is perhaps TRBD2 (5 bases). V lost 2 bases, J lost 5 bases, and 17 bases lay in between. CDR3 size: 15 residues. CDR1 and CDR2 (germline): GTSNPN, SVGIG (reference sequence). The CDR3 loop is CAWSRSLPGKDTQYF. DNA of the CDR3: TGTGCCTGGAGTAGGAGTCTCCCGGGGAAAGATACGCAGTATTTT.

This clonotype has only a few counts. DNA for the CDR3: TGTGCCAGTAGTATAGATGGACGGATCACAGATACGCAGTATTTT. Amino acid sequence: CASSIDGRITDTQYF. This chain joins TRBV19 and TRBJ2-3; D is unclear. This CDR3 spans 15 amino acids. Trimming shortened V by 0 bases and J by 2 bases, and 9 bases separated the two germline ends. Germline V gene lookup returns CDR1 LNHDA and CDR2 SQIVND (reference sequence).

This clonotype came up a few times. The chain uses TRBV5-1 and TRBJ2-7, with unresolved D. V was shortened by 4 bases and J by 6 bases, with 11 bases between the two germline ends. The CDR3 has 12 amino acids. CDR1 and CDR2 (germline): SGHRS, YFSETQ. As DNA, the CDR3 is TGCGCCAGCAGCCCGCTAGTTGGCGAGCAGTACTTC. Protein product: CASSPLVGEQYF. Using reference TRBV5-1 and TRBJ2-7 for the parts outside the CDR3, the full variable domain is KAGVTQTPRYLIKTRGQQVTLSCSPISGHRSVSWYQQTPGQGLQFLFEYFSETQRNKGNFPGRFSGRQFSNSRSEMNVSTLELGDSALYLCASSPLVGEQYFGPGTRLTVT.

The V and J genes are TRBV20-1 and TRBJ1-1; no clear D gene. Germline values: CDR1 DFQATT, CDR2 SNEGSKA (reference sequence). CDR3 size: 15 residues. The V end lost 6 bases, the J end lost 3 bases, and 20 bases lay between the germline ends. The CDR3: CSALPPTRSDTEAFF. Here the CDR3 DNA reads TGCAGTGCCTTACCACCCACCAGGTCGGACACTGAAGCTTTCTTT.

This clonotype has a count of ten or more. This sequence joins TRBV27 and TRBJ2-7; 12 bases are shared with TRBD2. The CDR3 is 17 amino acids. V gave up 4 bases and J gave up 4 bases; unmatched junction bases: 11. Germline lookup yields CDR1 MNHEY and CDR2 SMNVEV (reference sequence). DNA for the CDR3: TGTGCCAGCAGTTCTTTGACTAGCGGGAGTAGTGGGTACGAGCAGTACTTC. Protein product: CASSSLTSGSSGYEQYF.